This TCR beta chain was profiled in a study of blood T cell repertoires in COVID-19. Overall study: In each case, the material was cDNA or gDNA derived from T cells, B-cell-depleted T cells, or PBMCs.

Profiling relied on immunoSEQ multiplex PCR, and the TCRdb table lists in-frame clones only, not all of them. Of 450,000 to 500,000 clones listed, 70% to 90% were seen once; the top ten hold roughly 3.2%. Trimming took 3 bases from V and 0 from J, leaving 12 bases between them. Germline CDR1 SNHLY, CDR2 FYNNEI. This CDR3 comprises 16 residues. The clonotype was recovered from a human donor in a cohort sampled during active COVID-19. This sequence joins TRBV2 and TRBJ1-3; D may be TRBD1 (5 bases). Sequences were obtained from peripheral blood. CDR3 amino acids: CASSENRLYSGNTIYF. In nucleotides, the CDR3 is TGTGCCAGCAGTGAGAACAGGCTTTACTCTGGAAACACCATATATTTT.